The 9 T cell receptor beta chains below all came from one sample that was sequenced in a study of CD8+CD57+ T cells in acquired aplastic anemia. Template material for TCR beta VDJ and CDR3 profiling consisted of genomic DNA. MiXCR was run by TCRdb on the reads, yielding one entry per CDR3 protein. The table lists around 430,000 distinct CDR3 sequences, around 30% of them singletons. Before being chosen for sequencing, patients had shown CD8+CD57+ cell expansion by flow cytometry. Sequencing was performed on sorted CD4+, CD8+, or CD8+CD57+ T cells (not recorded which) from PBMCs. These receptors came from a human donor with aplastic anemia.

Many counts were recorded for this clonotype. The V and J genes are TRBV7-2 and TRBJ1-6, with unresolved D. This CDR3 contains 12 residues. The ends were cut back, 4 bases at V and 4 bases at J, with 2 bases in the middle. The germline CDR1 and CDR2 sequences are SGHTA and FQGNSA. The CDR3 sequence is CASSSYNSPLHF. CDR3 DNA sequence: TGTGCCAGCAGCTCGTATAATTCACCCCTCCACTTT.

This clonotype was picked up many times. The rearrangement uses TRBV6-1 and TRBJ2-7; the D is unclear. Germline assignment: CDR1 MNHNS and CDR2 SASEGT. V was clipped by 11 bases and J by 3 bases, with 11 bases between them. This CDR3 has 11 residues. The CDR3 here is CAPRYLYEQYF. The CDR3 region has the DNA TGTGCCCCTCGGTACCTCTACGAGCAGTACTTC.

The chain is built from TRBV20-1 and TRBJ1-2, with 11 bases fitting TRBD1. Germline CDR1 is DFQATT and CDR2 is SNEGSKA (reference sequence). Trimming took 6 bases from V and 7 from J; bases not matched to a gene: 4. The CDR3 spans 12 residues. CDR3 DNA: TGCAGTGCCTGGGACAGGGGGTCTGGCTACACCTTC. It specifies CSAWDRGSGYTF.

This chain connects TRBV25-1 to TRBJ2-3; 7 nucleotides agree with TRBD2. The V gene's germline CDR1 is MGHDK and CDR2 SYGVNS. Trimming at V came to 6 bases and at J to 1 base, leaving 7 bases not matched to a gene. The CDR3 is made up of 15 amino acids. In nucleotides, the CDR3 is TGTGCCAGCAGCTTAGGGGCGGGAGGCACAGATACGCAGTATTTT. Its protein is CASSLGAGGTDTQYF. Full variable domain (missing parts from reference TRBV25-1 and TRBJ2-3): EADIYQTPRYLVIGTGKKITLECSQTMGHDKMYWYQQDPGMELHLIHYSYGVNSTEKGDLSSESTVSRIRTEHFPLTLESARPSHTSQYLCASSLGAGGTDTQYFGPGTRLTVL.

There are many counts of this clonotype. V and J are TRBV15 and TRBJ2-5; D gene ambiguous. The germline CDR1 and CDR2 sequences are LNHNV and YYDKDF (reference sequence). CDR3 length equals 13 residues. Trimming shortened V by 0 bases and J by 1 base, and 3 bases separated the two germline ends. The CDR3 nucleotides are TGTGCCACCAGCAGAGAGAGCCAAGAGACCCAGTACTTC. Its translation is CATSRESQETQYF.

This clonotype was recorded many times. In DNA, the CDR3 is TGTGCCAGCAGCCTTAGTCCAGGGAAGGAGACCCAGTACTTC. Its translation: CASSLSPGKETQYF. This chain links TRBV9 with TRBJ2-5; D may be TRBD1 (5 bases). The CDR3 is made up of 14 amino acids. The germline V gene has CDR1 SGDLS and CDR2 YYNGEE. V was trimmed by 4 bases and J by 5 bases, leaving 15 bases between them.

The rearrangement joins TRBV30 to TRBJ1-1, with D uncertain. The CDR3 consists of 11 residues. Trimming shortened V by 3 bases and J by 2 bases, and 4 bases separated the two germline ends. Germline CDR1 GTSNPN, CDR2 SVGIG (reference sequence). For the CDR3, the DNA is TGTGCCTGGAGCGACAACACTGAAGCTTTCTTT. Translating it yields CAWSDNTEAFF.

This clonotype has ten or more counts. The CDR3 sequence is CSAAGRTQGGYTF. Written as DNA, the CDR3 is TGCAGTGCTGCGGGACGGACCCAGGGTGGCTACACCTTC. This chain connects TRBV20-1 to TRBJ1-2; possible D gene TRBD1, 5 bases. The CDR3 has 13 residues. V was shortened by 5 bases and J by 7 bases, with 17 bases between the two germline ends. Germline V gene data show CDR1 as DFQATT and CDR2 as SNEGSKA (reference sequence).

This clonotype occurred a few times. The chain uses TRBV7-9 and TRBJ2-5; maybe TRBD1 (7 bases). The germline V and J ends were trimmed by 5 bases and 5 bases, with 12 bases remaining between them. The V gene's germline CDR1 is SEHNR and CDR2 FQNEAQ (reference sequence). The CDR3 covers 13 residues. This chain's CDR3 is CASSARGRETQYF. DNA of the CDR3: TGTGCCAGCAGCGCCAGGGGGAGGGAGACCCAGTACTTC.